A single sample gave rise to the 11 T cell receptor beta chains below, sequenced in a study of blood T cell repertoires in COVID-19. Here immunoSEQ multiplex PCR was the method, and the copy in TCRdb shows in-frame clones only, minus some. Among 45,000 to 50,000 clones listed, about four fifths were seen once. The sequencing input was peripheral blood. Receptors were obtained from a man aged 40-49 years with acute or convalescent COVID-19.

The V call is TRBV5-1, the J call TRBJ2-6; D might be TRBD2 (6 bases). The germline V gene has CDR1 SGHRS and CDR2 YFSETQ. The V and J ends lost 1 base and 4 bases respectively, with 15 bases between them. This CDR3 has 17 residues. The CDR3 reads CASSLSGRTAGANVLTF. DNA for the CDR3: TGCGCCAGCAGCTTGTCAGGGAGGACGGCCGGGGCCAACGTCCTGACTTTC.

V and J are TRBV24-1 and TRBJ2-1, with D possibly matching TRBD2 (7 bases). The V gene's germline CDR1 is KGHDR and CDR2 SFDVKD. The CDR3 has 14 residues. Trimming took 4 bases from V and 8 from J, leaving 14 bases between them. CDR3 residues: CATSDPGGGHEQFF. The CDR3, as DNA: TGTGCCACCAGTGACCCTGGGGGGGGGCATGAGCAGTTCTTC.

This sequence joins TRBV24-1 and TRBJ1-2, with TRBD1 matching over 10 bases. The CDR3 covers 14 residues. Germline trimming cut 4 bases from V and 4 bases from J; bases unmatched to any gene: 2. Per the germline V gene, CDR1 is KGHDR and CDR2 is SFDVKD. Here the CDR3 reads CATSDRTGGYGYTF. CDR3 coding DNA: TGTGCCACCAGTGACCGGACAGGGGGCTATGGCTACACCTTC.

The chain carries TRBV5-6 and TRBJ1-6; maybe TRBD1 (6 bases). Germline assignment: CDR1 SGHDT and CDR2 YYEEEE. The CDR3 has 15 amino acids. Deletions cut 5 bases from V and 7 bases from J, with 16 bases between. CDR3 sequence: CASSPVAGGNSPLHF. CDR3 nucleotide sequence: TGTGCCAGCAGTCCTGTTGCGGGGGGCAATTCACCCCTCCACTTT.

This clone was picked up one time. Other DNA sequences from this sample encode an identical CDR3 as well. The chain is built from TRBV5-5 and TRBJ1-2; D remains unclear. Germline CDR1 reads SGHKS; CDR2 reads YYEKEE (reference sequence). The length of the CDR3 is 13 residues. Deletions cut 0 bases from V and 4 bases from J, with 7 bases between. CDR3 in amino acids: CASSLESSYGYTF. In DNA, the CDR3 is TGTGCCAGCAGCTTGGAAAGTAGCTATGGCTACACCTTC.

The chain is built from TRBV27 and TRBJ1-1; D might be TRBD1 (5 bases). With 0 bases removed from V and 5 bases from J, the gap between germline ends came to 13 bases. Germline assignment: CDR1 MNHEY and CDR2 SMNVEV (reference sequence). The CDR3 sequence is 15 residues long. In DNA form, the CDR3 reads TGTGCCAGCAGTTTATCTCCAGGGTTGAGGACTGAAGCTTTCTTT. Amino acid sequence: CASSLSPGLRTEAFF.

The gene calls are TRBV4-1 and TRBJ2-1, with 7 bases lining up with TRBD1. The CDR3 is 15 amino acids. Germline V gives CDR1 MGHRA, CDR2 YSYEKL. J gave up 6 bases and V 3 bases, and 8 bases lay outside the gene matches. The CDR3 spells CASSQHSSGGNEQFF. The DNA of the CDR3 is TGCGCCAGCAGCCAGCATAGTTCAGGGGGCAATGAGCAGTTCTTC.

The chain employs TRBV28 and TRBJ2-2; D is uncertain. Trimming stripped 10 bases from V and 4 bases from J, with 13 bases between. The CDR3 spans 13 residues. CDR1 and CDR2 from the germline V gene are MDHEN and SYDVKM. The CDR3 spells CANLSIRTGELFF. CDR3 sequence (DNA): TGTGCCAACCTTAGCATCCGCACCGGGGAGCTGTTTTTT.

This rearrangement joins TRBV30 to TRBJ2-1, with 10 bases matching TRBD2. The CDR3 runs to 15 residues. Trimming took 5 bases from V and 7 from J; bases not matched to a gene: 11. Germline V lookup: CDR1 GTSNPN, CDR2 SVGIG (reference sequence). This CDR3 reads CAWGPSGGARNEQFF. The CDR3 region has the DNA TGTGCCTGGGGTCCCAGCGGGGGGGCAAGGAATGAGCAGTTCTTC. Full variable domain (remainder filled in from reference TRBV30 and TRBJ2-1): SQTIHQWPATLVQPVGSPLSLECTVEGTSNPNLYWYRQAAGRGLQLLFYSVGIGQISSEVPQNLSASRPQDRQFILSSKKLLLSDSGFYLCAWGPSGGARNEQFFGPGTRLTVL.

This clone has ten or more counts. The V and J genes are TRBV9 and TRBJ1-6; TRBD1 might be the D (6 bases). The V end lost 1 base, the J end lost 4 bases, and 9 bases lay between the germline ends. Germline loops: CDR1 SGDLS, CDR2 YYNGEE. The CDR3 has 15 amino acids. The CDR3 protein is CASSVTGQYNSPLHF. DNA of the CDR3: TGTGCCAGCAGCGTAACAGGACAGTATAATTCACCCCTCCACTTT. Full variable domain (remainder filled in from reference TRBV9 and TRBJ1-6): DSGVTQTPKHLITATGQRVTLRCSPRSGDLSVYWYQQSLDQGLQFLIQYYNGEERAKGNILERFSAQQFPDLHSELNLSSLELGDSALYFCASSVTGQYNSPLHFGNGTRLTVT.

This clone was counted once. The rearrangement joins TRBV4-3 to TRBJ2-6, with D unresolved. This CDR3 region has 17 residues. The V and J ends lost 1 base and 6 bases respectively, with 16 bases between them. Germline lookup yields CDR1 LGHNA and CDR2 YSLEER. The CDR3, as DNA: TGCGCCAGCAGCCAAGTCCCTCATACCAACAAGGCCAACGTCCTGACTTTC. It encodes CASSQVPHTNKANVLTF.